Sequencing of this T cell receptor (beta chain) was carried out in a study of control samples from healthy donors and cancer patients. CDR3 size: 16 residues. Germline lookup yields CDR1 SGHTS and CDR2 YDEGEE. Trimming stripped 0 bases from V and 16 bases from J, with 26 bases between. Using immunoSEQ multiplex PCR, the repertoire was profiled, and TCRdb retains in-frame clones only, with some absent. The sample contains 100,000 to 150,000 clones, around 90% of which appear only once. Sequenced sample: blood. This chain uses TRBV5-8 with TRBJ2-1, with D possibly matching TRBD1 (8 bases). The receptor was derived from a young man in good health. In DNA, the CDR3 is TGTGCCAGCAGCTTGGAATCGTTGGTAACAGGGGGGGCACGATTCTTC. Protein: CASSLESLVTGGARFF.